The present entry profiles one TCR beta chain with its context. The antigen remains undetermined. The data are from a study of T cell responses to AZD1222 COVID-19 vaccine. Study conclusions and caveats: In a largely white British group with more females than males, clonal diversity was possibly underestimated. Unmutated variant regions reportedly attract nearly half of all spike-specific TCRs.

CDR1 and CDR2 from the germline V gene are SQVTM and ANQGSEA. This CDR3 is 11 amino acids long. Profiling relied on immunoSEQ multiplex PCR, and the TCRdb table lists in-frame clones only, not all of them. The data contain 80,000 or so clones, over 80% of them seen just once; the ten biggest clones take up 2.9%. The chain employs TRBV29-1 and TRBJ1-1; D unclear. This specimen was peripheral blood, taken on day 0 of AZD1222 vaccination. The sequence came from an adult in good health. The CDR3 sequence is CMVGVGTEAFF. The CDR3 DNA reads TGCATGGTCGGGGTAGGGACTGAAGCTTTCTTT.